The 18 T cell receptor beta chains given below trace back to one sample, sequenced in a study of post-analysis software for immune sequencing data (dated by TCRdb to about 2015). Study-wide findings and limitations: Patients showed significantly higher frequencies than controls for roughly five TRBV segments, among them TRBV5-6, TRBV5-1 and TRBV20-1.

Receptor amplification or capture employed PCR. Sequencing took place on an Illumina HiSeq 2500. To reduce PCR and sequencing biases, unique molecular identifiers were built into the TCR beta cDNA libraries. The raw public data were reprocessed by TCRdb itself: fastp quality trimming at Q25, MiXCR clonotype calling, in-frame beta chains only. Records with the same CDR3 protein are collapsed into one entry carrying the most frequent genes and DNA. This sample lists around 200,000 distinct CDR3 sequences; over 25% were detected once. The leading ten clones occupy 3% to 3.5% of the sample. Antigens for these TCRs are unknown. Sequenced sample: blood. These receptors were collected from a girl younger than 18 with multiple sclerosis.

The chain carries TRBV28 and TRBJ2-7; TRBD1 matches at 7 bases. Germline CDR1 is MDHEN and CDR2 is SYDVKM. V trimming: 1 base; J trimming: 3 bases; junction bases outside the gene matches: 6. This CDR3 is 15 amino acids long. The CDR3 spells CASSLSTGPVYEQYF. CDR3 nucleotides: TGTGCCAGCAGTTTATCGACAGGGCCCGTCTACGAGCAGTACTTC. Drawing the rest from reference TRBV28 and TRBJ2-7, the complete variable domain is DVKVTQSSRYLVKRTGEKVFLECVQDMDHENMFWYRQDPGLGLRLIYFSYDVKMKEKGDIPEGYSVSREKKERFSLILESASTNQTSMYLCASSLSTGPVYEQYFGPGTRLTVT.

This clonotype was seen more than once but under ten times. The chain employs TRBV28 and TRBJ2-1; D is unclear. V was pared by 7 bases and J by 10 bases, with 23 bases between. Germline V lookup: CDR1 MDHEN, CDR2 SYDVKM. CDR3 length equals 15 residues. The CDR3 protein is CASTQWGGGDAEQFF. The CDR3, as DNA: TGTGCCAGCACCCAGTGGGGTGGTGGAGACGCCGAGCAGTTCTTC.

CDR3: CASSTDGGVQTQYF. The CDR3 nucleotides read TGTGCCAGCAGTACGGACGGTGGGGTGCAGACCCAGTACTTC. This chain connects TRBV12-3 or TRBV12-4 to TRBJ2-5; D is unclear. Trimming took 5 bases from V and 6 from J, leaving 16 bases between them. The CDR3 covers 14 residues.

This clonotype was detected ten times or more. V is TRBV20-1 and J is TRBJ2-7; D is undetermined. Germline loops: CDR1 DFQATT, CDR2 SNEGSKA (reference sequence). V lost 0 bases and J lost 2, with 8 bases in between. The CDR3 spans 13 residues. The DNA of the CDR3 is TGCAGTGCTAGAGAGGCTCCTCCCTACGAGCAGTACTTC. Its translation is CSAREAPPYEQYF.

The rearrangement joins TRBV5-1 to TRBJ1-1, with 7 bases matching TRBD1. CDR3 length: 13 residues. The ends lost 6 bases at V and 2 bases at J; junction bases unmatched: 4. Germline values: CDR1 SGHRS, CDR2 YFSETQ. CDR3 residues: CASTGDRNTEAFF. The CDR3 nucleotides are TGCGCCAGCACCGGGGACAGAAACACTGAAGCTTTCTTT.

The rearrangement links TRBV4-2 to TRBJ2-4; 8 bases line up with TRBD1. The last part of the DNA fits TRBJ2-7 better; the J call may be wrong. Germline CDR1 LGHNA, CDR2 YNFKEQ. The CDR3 spans 14 residues. The CDR3 bases are TGTGCCAGCAGCCAAGAACAGGGGGCCTACGAGCAGTACTTC. Protein: CASSQEQGAYEQYF.

This clonotype has only a few counts. The chain links TRBV6-5 to TRBJ1-1; 7 nucleotides agree with TRBD1. CDR1 MNHEY and CDR2 SVGAGI come from the germline V gene. The CDR3 sequence is 16 residues long. After removal of 6 bases from V and 3 bases from J, the junction contained 13 bases not matched to a gene. CDR3 amino acids: CASSFGQARAYTEAFF. The DNA for the CDR3 is TGTGCCAGCAGCTTTGGACAGGCCCGCGCCTACACTGAAGCTTTCTTT.

This clonotype was picked up many times. The chain links TRBV12-3 or TRBV12-4 to TRBJ2-3; tentatively, D is TRBD1 or TRBD2 (5 bases each). Trimming pared 4 bases from V and 4 bases from J, leaving 15 bases between. The CDR3 has 15 amino acids. CDR3 nucleotide sequence: TGTGCCAGCAGTTCTACCGGGACCACATCAGATACGCAGTATTTT. It is translated as CASSSTGTTSDTQYF.

This clonotype was seen at least ten times. The genes are TRBV9 and TRBJ1-4; TRBD1 matches at 7 bases. The germline V gene has CDR1 SGDLS and CDR2 YYNGEE. CDR3 length: 14 residues. Unmatched junction bases numbered 3, after V lost 6 bases and J lost 1 base. The CDR3 reads CASTRTGTNEKLFF. CDR3 nucleotides: TGTGCCAGCACCCGGACAGGAACTAATGAAAAACTGTTTTTT.

About this clonotype itself: This may be a read error, as it is one base from a much larger clone. V usage is TRBV20-1 and J usage is TRBJ1-2; D gene unclear. This CDR3 contains 12 residues. CDR1 DFQATT and CDR2 SNEGSKA come from the germline V gene (reference sequence). This CDR3 is CSARLLGYGCTF. CDR3 coding DNA: TGCAGTGCTAGGTTGCTGGGATATGGCTGCACCTTC.

The genes are TRBV12-3 or TRBV12-4 and TRBJ1-2; 7 bases line up with TRBD1. V lost 6 bases and J lost 5; bases outside the gene matches: 9. The CDR3 runs 14 residues. CDR3 protein: CASRRQGETYGYTF. In nucleotides, the CDR3 is TGTGCCAGCAGGCGACAGGGAGAAACATATGGCTACACCTTC.

Worth noting for this clonotype: A much bigger clone sits one base away, suggesting this may be a read error. The rearrangement links TRBV29-1 to TRBJ2-5; D possibly corresponds to TRBD2 (5 bases). Germline CDR1 SQVTM, CDR2 ANQGSEA. The CDR3 contains 12 residues. Trimming took 0 bases from V and 6 from J, leaving 8 bases between them. The DNA for the CDR3 is TGCAGCGTTGAAGAGGGGAGAAAGACCCAGTACTTC. Protein product: CSVEEGRKTQYF.

V gene TRBV5-1 combines with J gene TRBJ2-7; D is perhaps TRBD1 or TRBD2 (7 bases each). The CDR3 covers 16 residues. V lost 1 base, J lost 6 bases, and 20 bases lay in between. Germline V CDR1 and CDR2: SGHRS, YFSETQ. For the CDR3, the DNA is TGCGCCAGCAGCTTGACGGGGGGCAGGGGGATGAGCGAGCAGTACTTC. It translates to CASSLTGGRGMSEQYF.

In this sample, this clonotype turned up a few times. In nucleotides, the CDR3 is TGTGCCAGCAGTCAGGGTGGACAGGGCGGCGCGCAGTACTTC. Protein: CASSQGGQGGAQYF. The chain uses TRBV6-6 and TRBJ2-5, with TRBD1 matching 8 bases. The CDR3 is made up of 14 amino acids. V gave up 5 bases and J gave up 11 bases; unmatched junction bases: 13. Germline CDR1 reads MNHNY; CDR2 reads SVGAGI (reference sequence).

Comment on this clonotype: Just one base apart from a much larger clone, this may be a read error. The CDR3 region is CVSSVTGRALDTQYF. As DNA, the CDR3 is TGTGTCAGCAGCGTGACAGGGAGGGCCCTGGATACGCAGTATTTT. The V and J genes are TRBV28 and TRBJ2-3; either TRBD1 or TRBD2 may supply D (7 bases each). Germline CDR1 reads MDHEN; CDR2 reads SYDVKM. The CDR3 has 15 residues. Full variable domain (missing parts from reference TRBV28 and TRBJ2-3): DVKVTQSSRYLVKRTGEKVFLECVQDMDHENMFWYRQDPGLGLRLIYFSYDVKMKEKGDIPEGYSVSREKKERFSLILESASTNQTSMYLCVSSVTGRALDTQYFGPGTRLTVL.

Comments on this clonotype: A much larger clonotype is one base distant, so this may be a read error. The chain employs TRBV7-3 and TRBJ1-2; D is possibly TRBD1 (5 bases). The CDR3 spans 16 residues. V lost 4 bases and J 5 bases, leaving 20 bases between the germline ends. Germline CDR1 SGHTA, CDR2 FQGTGA. DNA of the CDR3: TGTGCCAGCAGCTCTCCATGGGGACCTACCAGTTATGGCTACACCTTC. Translation: CASSSPWGPTSYGYTF.

The rearrangement joins TRBV6-2 or TRBV6-3 to TRBJ2-3; possibly TRBD1 or TRBD2 for D (5 bases each). CDR1 is MNHEY, CDR2 SVGEGT, per germline. This CDR3 region has 17 residues. The germline V and J ends were trimmed by 4 bases and 0 bases, with 17 bases remaining between them. CDR3 nucleotides: TGTGCCAGCAGTTCCCTAACCCGGGGCCCTAGCACAGATACGCAGTATTTT. Encoded protein: CASSSLTRGPSTDTQYF.

This clonotype has just a few counts. V and J are TRBV28 and TRBJ1-4; no definite D call. The V gene lost 5 bases and the J gene lost 4 bases, with 20 bases spanning the gap. Germline V CDR1 and CDR2: MDHEN, SYDVKM. The CDR3 has 17 residues. CDR3 sequence (DNA): TGTGCCAGCAGTGCTTCCTTCGGGCGGGAGGGTAATGAAAAACTGTTTTTT. This translates into CASSASFGREGNEKLFF.